Below are 31 T cell receptor beta chains sequenced from a single sample in a study of T cell responses to AZD1222 COVID-19 vaccine. The assay was immunoSEQ multiplex PCR, and TCRdb's table has in-frame clones only and misses some. Of 150,000 to 200,000 clones listed, approximately 88% are singletons. The sequences come from peripheral blood, collected 28 days after the second AZD1222 dose. The receptors stem from an adult who received the AZD1222 COVID-19 vaccine.

The chain joins TRBV3-1 (or the pseudogene TRBV3-2) to TRBJ2-1, with TRBD1 matching 7 bases. Unmatched junction bases numbered 2, after V lost 1 base and J lost 11 bases. Looked up from germline, CDR1 is LGHDT and CDR2 is YNNKEL (reference sequence). The CDR3 runs 12 residues. The CDR3 DNA follows: TGTGCCAGCAGCCAAGGACAGGGAAAGCAGTTCTTC. Its translation: CASSQGQGKQFF.

V usage is TRBV19 and J usage is TRBJ2-7; no firm D call. Trimming cost V 2 bases and J 3 bases, with 14 bases left between them. The CDR3 is 15 amino acids. Germline CDR1 LNHDA, CDR2 SQIVND (reference sequence). CDR3 DNA: TGTGCCAGTAGTATACGGGCTGCCGAGGTCTACGAGCAGTACTTC. This translates into CASSIRAAEVYEQYF.

DNA for the CDR3: TGCGCCAGCAGCTTGTCCCAACCTTCTAGTGGCTACACCTTC. Translation: CASSLSQPSSGYTF. This chain links TRBV5-1 with TRBJ1-2; D remains unclear. V lost 1 base and J 7 bases, leaving 14 bases between the germline ends. The CDR3 totals 14 residues. CDR1 and CDR2 from the germline V gene are SGHRS and YFSETQ.

The genes are TRBV5-1 and TRBJ2-5; a weak D match, TRBD1 (7 bases). In germline, CDR1 is SGHRS, CDR2 YFSETQ. V lost 1 base and J 6 bases, leaving 16 bases between the germline ends. The CDR3 contains 15 residues. The CDR3 DNA reads TGCGCCAGCAGCTTGTCCTCGGGGGACAGAAAGACCCAGTACTTC. It yields the protein CASSLSSGDRKTQYF.

Here the CDR3 DNA reads TGTGCCAGCAGTTTAATACTCCGCGGCGAGCAGTACTTC. This sequence encodes CASSLILRGEQYF. This rearrangement joins TRBV12-3 or TRBV12-4 to TRBJ2-7; D not certain. Trimming took 2 bases from V and 6 from J, leaving 11 bases between them. The CDR3 sequence is 13 residues long.

The genes are TRBV18 and TRBJ1-5; unclear D gene. The CDR3 runs to 15 residues. Trimming removed 2 bases from V and 5 bases from J, with 13 bases in between. The germline CDR1 and CDR2 sequences are KGHSH and LQKENI. CDR3 DNA: TGTGCCAGCTCACCATGGGTCCGTGAGGATCAGCCCCAGCATTTT. Translation: CASSPWVREDQPQHF.

This clone has a handful of counts. This chain connects TRBV6-1 to TRBJ2-7; TRBD1 agrees at 8 bases. The V gene end was trimmed by 3 bases and the J gene end by 1 base; junction bases not matched to a gene: 8. Germline CDR1 is MNHNS and CDR2 is SASEGT. This CDR3 is built from 16 residues. This chain's CDR3 is CASSDADRGFSYEQYF. The CDR3, as DNA: TGTGCCAGCAGTGACGCCGACAGGGGCTTTTCCTACGAGCAGTACTTC.

The CDR3 region is CASSLDPSRGELFF. The CDR3 region has the DNA TGTGCCAGCAGCTTAGATCCTTCCAGGGGGGAGCTGTTTTTT. The J gene is TRBJ2-2, the V gene TRBV7-2; no clear D. Trimming took 1 base from V and 8 from J, leaving 11 bases between them. Germline V gene lookup returns CDR1 SGHTA and CDR2 FQGNSA. The CDR3 extends over 14 amino acids.

V is TRBV6-2 or TRBV6-3 and J is TRBJ1-5; TRBD1 aligns across 8 bases. Germline assignment: CDR1 MNHEY and CDR2 SVGEGT. The CDR3 has 21 amino acids. With V trimmed by 6 bases and J by 2 bases, 24 bases remained unmatched. The CDR3 is CASSTEFGAGGSYDGNQPQHF. CDR3 nucleotides: TGTGCCAGCAGCACCGAGTTTGGGGCAGGGGGCAGTTATGATGGCAATCAGCCCCAGCATTTT.

The chain couples TRBV5-1 to TRBJ2-3, with TRBD1 identical over 8 bases. J gave up 4 bases and V 3 bases, and 10 bases lay outside the gene matches. Per germline, CDR1 SGHRS and CDR2 YFSETQ. The CDR3 runs 16 residues. CDR3 nucleotide sequence: TGCGCCAGCAGCTGGGTCAGTGGACAGGGCGCAGATACGCAGTATTTT. Translation: CASSWVSGQGADTQYF.

J is TRBJ1-1 and V is TRBV7-8, with D unclear. CDR1 and CDR2 from the germline V gene are SGHVS and FQNEAQ. Between the trimmed V and J ends, which lost 6 bases and 5 bases, there was a span of 13 bases. The CDR3 is made up of 13 amino acids. The CDR3 reads CASSITDGTEAFF. The CDR3, as DNA: TGTGCCAGCAGTATTACGGACGGTACTGAAGCTTTCTTT.

The V and J genes are TRBV14 and TRBJ1-2; D possibly corresponds to TRBD1 (5 bases). CDR1 and CDR2 from the germline V gene are SGHDN and FVKESK. V was shortened by 4 bases and J by 3 bases, with 12 bases between the two germline ends. The CDR3 totals 14 residues. CDR3 protein: CASSRGPIHYGYTF. CDR3 in DNA: TGTGCCAGCAGCCGGGGACCGATACACTATGGCTACACCTTC.

The chain has TRBV7-9 and TRBJ1-5; D perhaps matches TRBD1 (5 bases). CDR1 is SEHNR, CDR2 FQNEAQ, per germline (reference sequence). The CDR3 covers 15 residues. Trimming left V 5 bases short and J 5 bases short, with 16 bases between. The chain's CDR3 is CASSGQGCHDQPQHF. In DNA form, the CDR3 reads TGTGCCAGCAGCGGCCAGGGTTGTCATGATCAGCCCCAGCATTTT.

CDR3 nucleotides: TGTGCCAGCAGCTTGACTAGCGGGGGGACCAATGAGCAGTTCTTC. Translated, it gives CASSLTSGGTNEQFF. V is TRBV7-9 and J is TRBJ2-1, with 13 positions matching TRBD2. Per the germline V gene, CDR1 is SEHNR and CDR2 is FQNEAQ (reference sequence). The CDR3 loop spans 15 amino acids. Unmatched junction bases numbered 2, after V lost 3 bases and J lost 6 bases.

As regards this clone: This specimen includes other DNA sequences encoding the same CDR3. The V call is TRBV30, the J call TRBJ1-3, with D maybe TRBD1 (5 bases). The V end lost 4 bases, the J end lost 7 bases, and 8 bases lay between the germline ends. Germline CDR1 is GTSNPN and CDR2 is SVGIG (reference sequence). This CDR3 has 11 amino acids. The CDR3 DNA is TGTGCCTGGACGGGGGGGAACACCATATATTTT. This encodes CAWTGGNTIYF.

The rearrangement uses TRBV5-1 and TRBJ2-7; tentatively, D is TRBD2 (7 bases). The CDR3 totals 16 residues. The V gene lost 3 bases and the J gene lost 0 bases, with 16 bases spanning the gap. CDR1 SGHRS and CDR2 YFSETQ come from the germline V gene. In DNA form, the CDR3 reads TGCGCCAGCAGCTACAGCCCGGGGGGCCCCTCCTACGAGCAGTACTTC. This gives the protein CASSYSPGGPSYEQYF.

The chain combines TRBV5-8 with TRBJ1-5; D is unresolved. The V end was cut by 2 bases, the J end by 9 bases, with 12 bases between. CDR1 is SGHTS, CDR2 YDEGEE, per germline. This CDR3 has 13 residues. This CDR3 is CASSFPLPSPQHF. The CDR3 DNA sequence: TGTGCCAGCAGCTTCCCGTTGCCCTCGCCCCAGCATTTT.

This clone occurred a few times. V usage is TRBV6-7 and J usage is TRBJ2-2, with D unclear. TRBV6-7 is annotated as an ORF whose role is uncertain. Trimming took 7 bases from V and 8 from J, leaving 5 bases between them. This CDR3 is built from 10 residues. CDR3 sequence reads: CASTSGELFF. Here the CDR3 DNA reads TGTGCCAGCACCTCAGGGGAGCTGTTTTTT.

The chain recombines TRBV19 with TRBJ2-2, with D maybe TRBD2 (6 bases). Trimming cost V 4 bases and J 1 base, with 19 bases left between them. This CDR3 has 18 residues. The germline gives CDR1 LNHDA, CDR2 SQIVND (reference sequence). CDR3 DNA sequence: TGTGCCAGTAGTACTACCTCTATACGGGGAGGGAACACCGGGGAGCTGTTTTTT. It specifies CASSTTSIRGGNTGELFF.

The genes are TRBV19 and TRBJ2-7; no reliable D call. Germline lookup yields CDR1 LNHDA and CDR2 SQIVND (reference sequence). Trimming removed 3 bases at V and 4 bases at J, with 10 bases between. CDR3 length: 13 amino acids. The CDR3 nucleotides are TGTGCCAGTAGTATGGTTAGGTCTTACGAGCAGTACTTC. Translated, it gives CASSMVRSYEQYF.

The chain recombines TRBV5-1 with TRBJ2-1; 7 bases are shared with TRBD1. This CDR3 spans 16 amino acids. Per germline, CDR1 SGHRS and CDR2 YFSETQ. J lost 1 base, V lost 4 bases, and 8 bases had no gene match. In DNA form, the CDR3 reads TGCGCCAGCAGCAGCCTACAGGGGCATTCCTACAATGAGCAGTTCTTC. It yields the protein CASSSLQGHSYNEQFF.

The chain couples TRBV11-3 to TRBJ2-1; D gene ambiguous. This CDR3 has 13 amino acids. V lost 1 base to trimming and J lost 2 bases, with 3 bases between them. Germline loops: CDR1 SGHNT, CDR2 YENEEA. The CDR3 sequence is CASSLGPYNEQFF. CDR3 DNA sequence: TGTGCCAGCAGCTTAGGCCCCTACAATGAGCAGTTCTTC.

The chain combines TRBV6-5 with TRBJ1-3; D not certain. The CDR3 sequence is 11 residues long. V lost 7 bases to trimming and J lost 8 bases, with 9 bases between them. The germline gives CDR1 MNHEY, CDR2 SVGAGI. The CDR3 nucleotides are TGTGCCAGCACCCGCGGGGACACCATATATTTT. Protein sequence: CASTRGDTIYF.

This chain uses TRBV29-1 with TRBJ2-5; 8 bases map to TRBD1. Germline CDR1 and CDR2: SQVTM and ANQGSEA. CDR3 length: 13 residues. Trimming removed 5 bases from V and 4 bases from J; junction bases left unmatched: 6. The CDR3 loop reads CSVTGQDGETQYF. CDR3 nucleotide sequence: TGCAGCGTTACGGGACAGGACGGAGAGACCCAGTACTTC.

The V and J genes are TRBV5-5 and TRBJ1-3, with D perhaps matching TRBD1 (5 bases). The germline V gene encodes CDR1 SGHKS and CDR2 YYEKEE (reference sequence). V lost 2 bases and J 3 bases, leaving 15 bases between the germline ends. The CDR3 spans 16 residues. The CDR3: CASSFGVARVGNTIYF. CDR3 bases: TGTGCCAGCAGCTTCGGCGTCGCCAGGGTTGGAAACACCATATATTTT.

This chain links TRBV5-1 with TRBJ1-1; no reliable D call. CDR1 is SGHRS, CDR2 YFSETQ, per germline. V lost 0 bases and J lost 2, with 8 bases in between. The CDR3 totals 14 residues. The CDR3 protein is CASSLGLGNTEAFF. The CDR3 DNA sequence: TGCGCCAGCAGCTTGGGGCTGGGAAACACTGAAGCTTTCTTT.

This chain uses TRBV21-1 with TRBJ2-4; the DNA was not used to check the table's D call, TRBD1. TRBV21-1 is designated a pseudogene. The CDR3 has 14 amino acids. CDR3 nucleotide sequence: TGTGCCAGCATCAATACCGGGACAGAAAACATTCAGTACTTC. The encoded protein is CASINTGTENIQYF.

This chain links TRBV12-3 or TRBV12-4 with TRBJ2-2, with D uncertain. The CDR3 loop spans 12 amino acids. V was shortened by 6 bases and J by 4 bases, with 6 bases between the two germline ends. The CDR3 nucleotides read TGTGCCAGCAGAACAGCCACCGGGGAGCTGTTTTTT. It translates to CASRTATGELFF.

This chain joins TRBV11-2 and TRBJ1-2; TRBD1 matches 7 bases. This CDR3 has 14 amino acids. Looked up from germline, CDR1 is SGHAT and CDR2 is FQNNGV. V shed 5 bases, J shed 4 bases, and the junction held 7 bases outside the gene matches. CDR3 residues: CASSTETGSYGYTF. The CDR3 bases are TGTGCCAGCAGCACCGAGACAGGGAGCTATGGCTACACCTTC.

The gene calls are TRBV7-2 and TRBJ1-2; no clear D gene. The CDR3 loop spans 11 amino acids. The V gene lost 5 bases and the J gene lost 2 bases, with 3 bases spanning the gap. Germline CDR1 is SGHTA and CDR2 is FQGNSA. The DNA for the CDR3 is TGTGCCAGCAGCGTGAACTATGGCTACACCTTC. Translation: CASSVNYGYTF.

The V call is TRBV7-9, the J call TRBJ1-1; 8 nucleotides agree with TRBD1. CDR1 is SEHNR, CDR2 FQNEAQ, per germline (reference sequence). Germline trimming cut 3 bases from V and 3 bases from J; bases unmatched to any gene: 6. The CDR3 has 15 amino acids. CDR3 residues: CASSLAGGADTEAFF. CDR3 coding DNA: TGTGCCAGCAGCTTGGCAGGGGGCGCTGACACTGAAGCTTTCTTT. Together with reference TRBV7-9 and TRBJ1-1, the CDR3 gives the full variable domain: DTGVSQNPRHKITKRGQNVTFRCDPISEHNRLYWYRQTLGQGPEFLTYFQNEAQLEKSRLLSDRFSAERPKGSFSTLEIQRTEQGDSAMYLCASSLAGGADTEAFFGQGTRLTVV.